The next 15 T cell receptor beta chains were all read from a single sample in a study of blood T cells in healthy people across ages. Sample-barcoded 5' priming and a J-beta primer mix drove a second PCR of roughly 6 to 12 cycles. TCRdb called the 5' RACE reads again in MiXCR, with one record for every CDR3 protein. The table lists hundreds of thousands of distinct CDR3 sequences, roughly 25% of them singletons. These data also featured in a second study, about T cells of mothers and their children.

Sequencing was done on a sample of blood. These receptor sequences come from a boy younger than 18 in good health.

This rearrangement joins TRBV27 to TRBJ2-5; 9 positions agree with TRBD1. Germline lookup yields CDR1 MNHEY and CDR2 SMNVEV (reference sequence). With V trimmed by 3 bases and J by 5 bases, 13 bases remained unmatched. This CDR3 spans 17 amino acids. The CDR3 bases are TGTGCCAGCAGTTTCGTAACTCGGGACAGGGATAGGGAGACCCAGTACTTC. It encodes CASSFVTRDRDRETQYF.

This clonotype was observed at least ten times. The rearrangement joins TRBV13 to TRBJ2-6; TRBD1 matches at 7 bases. This CDR3 has 15 amino acids. J was trimmed by 2 bases and V by 5 bases; bases with no gene match: 3. Germline loops: CDR1 PRHDT, CDR2 FYEKMQ (reference sequence). CDR3 amino acids: CASSRQGAGANVLTF. For the CDR3, the DNA is TGTGCCAGCAGCCGTCAGGGGGCTGGGGCCAACGTCCTGACTTTC.

This clonotype was recorded a few times. J is TRBJ2-7 and V is TRBV5-5; D may be TRBD1 (5 bases). In germline, CDR1 is SGHKS, CDR2 YYEKEE (reference sequence). Trimming removed 5 bases at V and 7 bases at J, with 13 bases between. This CDR3 has 12 residues. The CDR3 spells CASRPTVGEQYF. CDR3 DNA: TGTGCCAGCAGGCCGACAGTAGGGGAGCAGTACTTC.

The rearrangement joins TRBV7-2 to TRBJ1-2; 7 bases line up with TRBD1. Trimming removed 1 base from V and 1 base from J; junction bases left unmatched: 3. The CDR3 is 15 residues long. Per germline, CDR1 SGHTA and CDR2 FQGNSA. The CDR3 nucleotides read TGTGCCAGCAGCTTAGATGGGACAGTTAACTATGGCTACACCTTC. Amino acids: CASSLDGTVNYGYTF.

This clonotype was seen a few times. One junction end disagrees with the germline gene, perhaps due to a read error. This sequence joins TRBV4-1 and TRBJ2-5; 7 bases agree with TRBD2. The CDR3 contains 15 residues. CDR1 and CDR2 (germline): MGHRA, YSYEKL. The CDR3 DNA sequence: TGCGCCTGCAGCCAAGAATGGGGAGGGAAAGAGACCCAGTACTTC. Its translation: CACSQEWGGKETQYF.

The J gene is TRBJ1-4, the V gene TRBV4-1; TRBD1 matches 8 bases. The junction had 8 bases not matched to a gene; V was cut back by 4 bases and J by 7 bases. The CDR3 contains 15 residues. Germline V CDR1 and CDR2: MGHRA, YSYEKL. The CDR3 DNA sequence: TGCGCCAGCAGCCTCCAACAGGGGGAGGGTGAAAAACTGTTTTTT. Residues: CASSLQQGEGEKLFF.

This clonotype was found a few times. The chain uses TRBV6-2 or TRBV6-3 and TRBJ2-5, with D perhaps matching TRBD1 (5 bases). Germline V CDR1 and CDR2: MNHEY, SVGEGT. The germline V and J ends were trimmed by 0 bases and 9 bases, with 5 bases remaining between them. CDR3 length: 11 residues. This CDR3 is CASSYSGAQYF. Written as DNA, the CDR3 is TGTGCCAGCAGTTACTCAGGGGCCCAGTACTTC.

This clonotype was seen more than once but under ten times. The chain employs TRBV5-4 and TRBJ2-5; TRBD2 matches 12 bases. Germline CDR1 SGHNT, CDR2 YYREEE (reference sequence). V lost 6 bases and J lost 1; bases outside the gene matches: 4. The CDR3 covers 15 residues. CDR3 sequence reads: CASTSSGRAQETQYF. The CDR3 DNA follows: TGTGCCAGCACCTCTAGCGGGAGGGCCCAAGAGACCCAGTACTTC. Drawing the rest from reference TRBV5-4 and TRBJ2-5, the complete variable domain is ETGVTQSPTHLIKTRGQQVTLRCSSQSGHNTVSWYQQALGQGPQFIFQYYREEENGRGNFPPRFSGLQFPNYSSELNVNALELDDSALYLCASTSSGRAQETQYFGPGTRLLVL.

This clonotype was seen a few times. The J gene is TRBJ2-7, the V gene TRBV6-5; TRBD2 is a possible D gene (6 bases). The CDR3 runs to 16 residues. The germline V gene encodes CDR1 MNHEY and CDR2 SVGAGI. V lost 4 bases and J lost 5, with 21 bases in between. The CDR3 reads CASSFSNGGLQDEQYF. The CDR3 DNA sequence: TGTGCCAGCAGTTTCTCAAATGGAGGGCTTCAGGACGAGCAGTACTTC.

A few counts support this clonotype. One junction end does not reproduce the germline sequence, and a read error may be involved. This rearrangement joins TRBV7-7 to TRBJ2-5; D is unclear. This CDR3 comprises 16 residues. The germline V gene encodes CDR1 SSHAT and CDR2 FNYEAQ (reference sequence). The CDR3 bases are TGTGCTAGCAGCGTGCTTTTCGGGCAGCCCAAAGAGACCCAGTACTTC. Protein sequence: CASSVLFGQPKETQYF.

This clonotype appeared a few times. J is TRBJ1-1 and V is TRBV7-2; D might be TRBD1 (5 bases). The germline V and J ends were trimmed by 1 base and 0 bases, with 9 bases remaining between them. Germline values: CDR1 SGHTA, CDR2 FQGNSA. The CDR3 is made up of 15 amino acids. CDR3 protein: CASSLGEGMNTEAFF. Here the CDR3 DNA reads TGTGCCAGCAGCTTAGGGGAGGGGATGAACACTGAAGCTTTCTTT.

This clonotype was observed a handful of times. The rearrangement links TRBV20-1 to TRBJ2-7; 9 positions agree with TRBD2. The CDR3 extends over 14 amino acids. Losses at the gene ends were 3 bases for V and 5 bases for J; bases not matched to a gene: 8. Germline lookup yields CDR1 DFQATT and CDR2 SNEGSKA (reference sequence). Here the CDR3 reads CSARSSGRIDEQYF. The CDR3 bases are TGCAGTGCTAGGTCGAGCGGGAGGATCGACGAGCAGTACTTC.

The table lists this clonotype with a few counts. This chain uses TRBV28 with TRBJ2-7, with TRBD2 as a possible D gene (6 bases). This CDR3 is 18 amino acids long. The germline V and J ends were trimmed by 2 bases and 1 base, with 21 bases remaining between them. Germline V gene lookup returns CDR1 MDHEN and CDR2 SYDVKM. In DNA, the CDR3 is TGTGCCAGCAGTTTAAGTCTGGGGGAAAGCGGGTCTTCCTACGAGCAGTACTTC. Its translation is CASSLSLGESGSSYEQYF.

This clonotype came up many times. The chain couples TRBV6-1 to TRBJ1-4; a weak D match, TRBD1 (5 bases). CDR1 MNHNS and CDR2 SASEGT come from the germline V gene. Trimming pared 0 bases from V and 3 bases from J, leaving 11 bases between. This CDR3 region has 16 residues. The CDR3 spells CASSEAVGGANEKLFF. CDR3 DNA: TGTGCCAGCAGTGAAGCGGTTGGGGGTGCTAATGAAAAACTGTTTTTT.

The chain links TRBV5-1 to TRBJ2-2; D call uncertain. Deletions cut 2 bases from V and 1 base from J, with 6 bases between. Germline CDR1 is SGHRS and CDR2 is YFSETQ. The CDR3 sequence is 14 residues long. The CDR3 DNA reads TGCGCCAGCAGCTTCGCTCAGAACACCGGGGAGCTGTTTTTT. It encodes CASSFAQNTGELFF.